This paragraph covers one T cell receptor (beta chain) sequence. It has no known antigen specificity. Base qualities are missing; no much larger clone stands one base away. The germline V gene (reference sequence) specifies LNHDA as CDR1 and SQIVND as CDR2. At the junction V is shortened by 6 bases and J by 2 bases, with 9 bases in between. CDR3 length: 13 amino acids, cysteine to phenylalanine. Only the CDR3 portion is preserved as DNA: 39 bases, with reading frame beginning at the first base. This sample was taken from a study of blood T cell repertoires in COVID-19 (dated by TCRdb to 2018 to 2020). Study-level background: Samples from collaborators originated in the United States, Italy and Spain and spanned both the acute and convalescent phases of COVID-19. Sample metadata almost always included a de-identified subject ID, COVID-19 status, age in years and sex. The samples were drawn from two sources: the first 160 participants of the ongoing ImmuneRACE study, and 1,254 subjects contributed by 6 global collaborators. HLA class I and class II types, where available, came from metadata supplied by the sample provider rather than from assay-based typing. The material from the prospective study consisted of cDNA or gDNA derived from T cells, B-cell-depleted T cells, or PBMCs. The repertoires were released in a freely available public database meant as a resource for research on the immune response to SARS-CoV-2. Subjects who had been exposed to COVID-19, were actively infected with it, or had recovered from it provided the deeply sampled blood TCRbeta repertoires that made up the dataset.

Whole blood was collected in K2EDTA tubes by collaborating institutions according to the institutions' own protocols. For TCRbeta analysis, collaborator samples were shipped as frozen whole blood, as isolated PBMCs, or as DNA extracted from either sample type. TCRbeta CDR3 regions were amplified from genomic DNA by means of the immunoSEQ Assay, a bias-controlled multiplex PCR. In the authors' own workflow: Within the assay, amplification of reference gene primers was used to estimate how many nucleated cells each sample contained. To quantify the absolute abundance of each unique TCRbeta CDR3 rearrangement, sequence reads were collapsed and filtered. For each sample, productive Simpson clonality was calculated by taking the square root of Simpson's diversity index across productive rearrangements. Here the immuneACCESS table is served through TCRdb, limited to in-frame sequences with V and J called. Missing clones are a known gap in these copies; in checked studies unresolved V genes cover under half, and the rest lacks a known reason. Clone size and V and J calls were adopted from that table, with D and trimming inferred from the DNA. The sample data list 95,000 to 150,000 clones, and about 80% of these were observed just once. The top ten hold about 25% of the sample.

General conclusions and limits of the study: How much clinical and demographic metadata was included differed by source and by participant, and the metadata was provided uncurated.

Sequenced: peripheral blood. The chain is made from TRBV19 and TRBJ2-3, with no confidently assigned D gene. This TCR was sampled from a human donor in a cohort sampled during active COVID-19. CDR3 reads: CASRVQSTDTQYF. The nucleotides are TGTGCCAGTAGAGTCCAGTCCACAGATACGCAGTATTTT.